These 27 T cell receptor beta chains share one sample of origin, sequenced in a study of spatial heterogeneity in lung cancer (dated by TCRdb to between 2019 and 2020). The paper's findings and limits, for the study overall: The tumor nonsynonymous mutation count correlated with the number of expanded intratumoral alpha and beta TCRs.

The method was 5' RACE. The instrument was a NextSeq 500. Using fastp trimming at Q25 and MiXCR clonotype assembly, TCRdb reanalyzed the public sequencing data and kept in-frame beta chains. Rows matching on CDR3 protein sequence are summarized as one entry with the most common DNA and genes. In all, the sample holds 11,000 to 15,000 distinct CDR3 sequences, and approximately 4.5% of those were seen once. The ten largest make up approximately 20% of the sample. No antigens are known for them. The time point label, as the study defines it: sample taken at primary tumor resection. The material sequenced was lung tumor tissue, taken at surgery. These TCRs come from a female donor with early-stage non-small cell lung cancer.

Notes on this clonotype: Since it is a stray read in a library aimed at alpha chains, this beta chain has a size that is not meaningful. The J gene is TRBJ1-5, the V gene TRBV5-8; D is ambiguous. Trimming removed 3 bases from V and 3 bases from J, with 19 bases in between. CDR3 length equals 17 residues. Germline CDR1 reads SGHTS; CDR2 reads YDEGEE. CDR3 sequence: CASSSPNIPFSNQPQHF. The CDR3 nucleotides read TGTGCCAGCAGCTCCCCAAACATCCCATTTTCCAATCAGCCCCAGCATTTT.

Notes on this clonotype: A library prepared for alpha chains yielded this beta chain as an off-target read; its size is of little meaning. The rearrangement joins TRBV21-1 to TRBJ2-1; the table's D call, TRBD2, was not checked against the DNA. TRBV21-1 is deemed a pseudogene. The CDR3 totals 18 residues. The CDR3 DNA is TGTGCCAGCAGCTCAATGGGACTAGCGGGGGGTAGAGGCAATGAGCAGTTCTTC. It specifies CASSSMGLAGGRGNEQFF.

This clonotype was detected many times. This beta chain slipped into a library made for alpha chains as a stray read, so its size is not meaningful. The CDR3 is CASSLTGRDTEAFF. The CDR3, as DNA: TGCGCCAGCAGCTTGACAGGGAGGGACACTGAAGCTTTCTTT. The V gene is TRBV5-1, the J gene TRBJ1-1; D is possibly TRBD1 (6 bases). V lost 1 base and J 3 bases, leaving 10 bases between the germline ends. Germline CDR1 is SGHRS and CDR2 is YFSETQ. The CDR3 is 14 residues long.

This clonotype came up many times. Little can be read into the size of this beta chain, an off-target read in a library designed for alpha chains. The chain couples TRBV7-9 to TRBJ1-6; 8 nucleotides line up with TRBD1. Germline CDR1 SEHNR, CDR2 FQNEAQ (reference sequence). V trimming: 5 bases; J trimming: 8 bases; junction bases outside the gene matches: 14. The CDR3 is 17 residues long. The DNA for the CDR3 is TGTGCCAGCAGCCCCTACAGGGGGAAGGTTTCCGATTCACCCCTCCACTTT. It specifies CASSPYRGKVSDSPLHF.

This clonotype was observed a few times. Within a library made for alpha chains, this beta chain is off target, and its count is uninformative. The genes are TRBV5-1 and TRBJ2-7, with D perhaps being TRBD1 or TRBD2 (5 bases each). V was pared by 0 bases and J by 6 bases, with 13 bases between. The CDR3 is made up of 14 amino acids. Germline-derived CDR1 and CDR2 are SGHRS and YFSETQ. Here the CDR3 DNA reads TGCGCCAGCAGCTTGGCAGGGATTGGGGGCGAGCAGTACTTC. This sequence encodes CASSLAGIGGEQYF.

This clonotype has a count of ten or more. A library made for alpha chains picked up this beta chain off target, so its size means little. The chain has TRBV12-3 or TRBV12-4 and TRBJ1-5, with D hard to call. V shed 3 bases and J shed 3 bases, with 6 bases lying between them. The CDR3 runs 13 residues. CDR3 sequence reads: CASSFGVNQPQHF. Written as DNA, the CDR3 is TGTGCCAGCAGTTTTGGGGTCAATCAGCCCCAGCATTTT.

Turning to this clonotype: The library was prepared for alpha chains; this beta chain is a stray read, so its frequency means little. J is TRBJ2-3 and V is TRBV12-3 or TRBV12-4; 15 nucleotides agree with TRBD2. The CDR3 contains 16 residues. The J segment lost 2 bases and the V segment lost 8 bases, leaving 5 bases of the junction unmatched. The CDR3 region is CASSGLAGGFTDTQYF. The CDR3 DNA reads as TGTGCCAGCTCGGGACTAGCGGGGGGATTCACAGATACGCAGTATTTT.

This clonotype is deemed medium-sized (0.01 to 0.1%). This beta chain is off target for a library built for alpha chains, so its abundance means little. The chain is built from TRBV12-2 and TRBJ2-1; the D call TRBD2 from the table was never checked on the DNA. TRBV12-2 is assigned pseudogene status. CDR3 size: 18 residues. This CDR3 reads CASLTPGLESFHYNEQFF. Here the CDR3 DNA reads TGTGCAAGTCTTACCCCGGGACTAGAAAGTTTCCACTACAATGAGCAGTTCTTC.

Concerning this clonotype: Since the library was made to target alpha chains, this beta chain is a stray read and its abundance is not meaningful. The gene calls are TRBV12-3 or TRBV12-4 and TRBJ1-1, with TRBD1 identical over 7 bases. The CDR3 loop spans 17 amino acids. V lost 3 bases to trimming and J lost 3 bases; unmatched junction nucleotides: 13. Here the CDR3 DNA reads TGTGCCAGCAGTTTGGGCGACAGGGTCGAGGGAGACACTGAAGCTTTCTTT. Its translation: CASSLGDRVEGDTEAFF.

As regards this clonotype: The library was prepared for alpha chains; this beta chain is a stray read, so its frequency means little. This chain links TRBV4-2 with TRBJ1-1; no definite D call. Per germline, CDR1 LGHNA and CDR2 YNFKEQ. CDR3 length: 13 residues. The ends were cut back, 3 bases at V and 0 bases at J, with 5 bases in the middle. In DNA, the CDR3 is TGTGCCAGCAGCCATTACATGAACACTGAAGCTTTCTTT. It yields the protein CASSHYMNTEAFF.

This clonotype came up many times. As an off-target read in a library built for alpha chains, this beta chain has a frequency of little significance. The V gene is TRBV27, the J gene TRBJ2-1; D uncertain. Trimming pared 4 bases from V and 3 bases from J, leaving 10 bases between. This CDR3 is 14 amino acids long. Germline V CDR1 and CDR2: MNHEY, SMNVEV (reference sequence). The DNA for the CDR3 is TGTGCCAGCAGTTCGCCTAGAAGCTACAATGAGCAGTTCTTC. Encoded protein: CASSSPRSYNEQFF.

Sample share makes this clonotype medium-sized. This beta chain represents an off-target read in a library built for alpha chains; its size is of limited meaning. The rearrangement joins TRBV20-1 to TRBJ2-1; 7 bases are a match to TRBD2. This CDR3 spans 12 amino acids. The V and J ends lost 4 bases and 7 bases, in that order; junction bases with no gene match: 4. CDR1 DFQATT and CDR2 SNEGSKA come from the germline V gene (reference sequence). The CDR3 here is CSANRAGNEQFF. The CDR3 DNA reads TGCAGTGCTAATAGAGCGGGAAATGAGCAGTTCTTC.

This clonotype was detected many times. The library was built for alpha chains, so this beta chain is an off-target read and its size means little. V gene TRBV11-2 combines with J gene TRBJ2-2; perhaps TRBD2 as D (7 bases). Germline V CDR1 and CDR2: SGHAT, FQNNGV. Trimming cost V 4 bases and J 2 bases, with 14 bases left between them. This CDR3 is built from 16 residues. The CDR3: CASSSSGGLNTGELFF. As DNA, the CDR3 is TGTGCCAGCAGCTCCTCGGGGGGCCTAAACACCGGGGAGCTGTTTTTT.

This clonotype was seen at least ten times. Because the library targeted alpha chains, this beta chain is an off-target read whose size means little. The chain has TRBV20-1 and TRBJ2-3; TRBD2 matches 12 bases. With V trimmed by 3 bases and J by 2 bases, 12 bases remained unmatched. CDR3 length: 18 residues. Germline values: CDR1 DFQATT, CDR2 SNEGSKA (reference sequence). DNA for the CDR3: TGCAGTGCTAGGACCCCCGGGCTAGCGGGGGGGACCACAGATACGCAGTATTTT. Protein product: CSARTPGLAGGTTDTQYF.

This clonotype has ten or more counts. This beta chain came through as a stray read in a library set up for alpha chains, and its size says little. This sequence joins TRBV7-9 and TRBJ1-2; no clear D. V shed 5 bases and J shed 0 bases, with 7 bases lying between them. The CDR3 covers 13 residues. CDR1 SEHNR and CDR2 FQNEAQ come from the germline V gene (reference sequence). The chain's CDR3 is CASSLLPNYGYTF. Here the CDR3 DNA reads TGTGCCAGCAGCCTCCTTCCTAACTATGGCTACACCTTC.

This clonotype was detected many times. Because the library targeted alpha chains, this beta chain is an off-target read whose size means little. The gene calls are TRBV7-9 and TRBJ2-1; 7 nucleotides match TRBD2. After removal of 5 bases from V and 7 bases from J, the junction contained 5 bases not matched to a gene. CDR1 is SEHNR and CDR2 is FQNEAQ in the germline V gene (reference sequence). The CDR3 is 13 residues long. The CDR3 sequence is CASSRSGVNEQFF. CDR3 sequence (DNA): TGTGCCAGCAGCCGAAGCGGGGTTAATGAGCAGTTCTTC. The variable domain in full, with the rest retrieved from reference TRBV7-9 and TRBJ2-1, is DTGVSQNPRHKITKRGQNVTFRCDPISEHNRLYWYRQTLGQGPEFLTYFQNEAQLEKSRLLSDRFSAERPKGSFSTLEIQRTEQGDSAMYLCASSRSGVNEQFFGPGTRLTVL.

This clonotype came up many times. Mismatch with germline at one junction end may stem from a read error. In a library made to pick up alpha chains, this beta chain is a stray read with a size that means little. Here the CDR3 reads CASSRGGSGMNEHFF. The CDR3 bases are TGCGCCAGCAGCCGGGGCGGGTCGGGAATGAATGAGCATTTCTTC. V usage is TRBV4-1 and J usage is TRBJ2-1; perhaps D is TRBD1 or TRBD2 (5 bases each). The CDR3 consists of 15 residues. Per the germline V gene, CDR1 is MGHRA and CDR2 is YSYEKL.

Ten or more counts support this clonotype. This beta chain was picked up by a library intended for alpha chains and is off target, so its count carries little meaning. The chain has TRBV24-1 and TRBJ2-2; D gene unclear. The CDR3 is 15 amino acids. Germline V CDR1 and CDR2: KGHDR, SFDVKD. The V end was cut by 2 bases, the J end by 6 bases, with 12 bases between. CDR3 sequence reads: CATSDSAGRPGELFF. Written as DNA, the CDR3 is TGTGCCACCAGTGATTCAGCAGGACGCCCCGGGGAGCTGTTTTTT.

This clonotype was observed at least ten times. For a library built for alpha chains, this beta chain is a stray read; little rests on its size. The chain joins TRBV29-1 to TRBJ2-3; tentatively, D is TRBD2 (5 bases). The CDR3 contains 16 residues. Trimming removed 3 bases at V and 0 bases at J, with 16 bases between. From germline, CDR1 is SQVTM and CDR2 ANQGSEA. In nucleotides, the CDR3 is TGCAGCGTTGAGGGAGCCAGCACGGGTAGCACAGATACGCAGTATTTT. Its translation is CSVEGASTGSTDTQYF.

This clonotype showed up many times. This beta chain is an unintended read in a library built for alpha chains; its size means little. This chain links TRBV20-1 with TRBJ1-4, with TRBD1 matching 9 bases. There are 14 residues in the CDR3. V was clipped by 5 bases and J by 7 bases; unmatched bases: 8. The germline V gene has CDR1 DFQATT and CDR2 SNEGSKA (reference sequence). CDR3 protein: CSAQPGQGGEKLFF. CDR3 nucleotides: TGCAGTGCTCAGCCGGGACAGGGAGGTGAAAAACTGTTTTTT.

This clonotype was counted many times. With the library built for alpha chains, this beta chain is off target and its frequency is not meaningful. This chain uses TRBV6-2 or TRBV6-3 with TRBJ1-5; 9 bases are shared with TRBD1. This CDR3 comprises 14 residues. V shed 6 bases, J shed 3 bases, and the junction held 3 bases outside the gene matches. The germline gives CDR1 MNHEY, CDR2 SVGEGT. CDR3 bases: TGTGCCAGCAGCCGACAGGGGGTCAATCAGCCCCAGCATTTT. As protein: CASSRQGVNQPQHF.

This clonotype was seen repeatedly, ten times or more. A library prepared for alpha chains yielded this beta chain as an off-target read; its size is of little meaning. The chain combines TRBV28 with TRBJ2-2; D is uncertain. There are 12 residues in the CDR3. Trimming shortened V by 1 base and J by 7 bases, and 4 bases separated the two germline ends. Germline CDR1 MDHEN, CDR2 SYDVKM. DNA for the CDR3: TGTGCCAGCAGTTTATTATTCGGGGAGCTGTTTTTT. Its protein is CASSLLFGELFF.

This clonotype has at least ten counts. This beta chain is an unintended read in a library built for alpha chains; its size means little. This CDR3 reads CASSSANTEAFF. The CDR3, as DNA: TGTGCCAGCAGTTCAGCGAACACTGAAGCTTTCTTT. The rearrangement links TRBV28 to TRBJ1-1, with no clear D. The CDR3 sequence is 12 residues long. The germline V and J ends were trimmed by 4 bases and 1 base, with 4 bases remaining between them. The germline V gene has CDR1 MDHEN and CDR2 SYDVKM.

This clonotype was counted at least ten times. The library was built for alpha chains, so this beta chain is an off-target read and its size means little. The rearrangement uses TRBV7-9 and TRBJ2-2; either TRBD1 or TRBD2 may fit D (5 bases each). The CDR3 loop spans 15 amino acids. Between the trimmed V and J ends, which lost 3 bases and 3 bases, there was a span of 11 bases. Germline assignment: CDR1 SEHNR and CDR2 FQNEAQ (reference sequence). The CDR3 loop reads CASSLGDGHTGELFF. The CDR3 DNA sequence: TGTGCCAGCAGCTTGGGGGACGGACACACCGGGGAGCTGTTTTTT.

This clonotype has at least ten counts. A library prepared for alpha chains yielded this beta chain as an off-target read; its size is of little meaning. The CDR3 sequence: CASSSQGYGEQFF. In DNA form, the CDR3 reads TGTGCCAGCAGCTCGCAGGGATACGGTGAGCAGTTCTTC. This sequence joins TRBV7-6 and TRBJ2-1; possibly TRBD1 for D (5 bases). This CDR3 spans 13 amino acids. V lost 4 bases and J 9 bases, leaving 13 bases between the germline ends. Germline lookup yields CDR1 SGHVS and CDR2 FNYEAQ. The full variable domain, completed using reference TRBV7-6 and TRBJ2-1, is GAGVSQSPRYKVTKRGQDVALRCDPISGHVSLYWYRQALGQGPEFLTYFNYEAQQDKSGLPNDRFSAERPEGSISTLTIQRTEQRDSAMYRCASSSQGYGEQFFGPGTRLTVL.

This clonotype was found many times. This beta chain came through as a stray read in a library set up for alpha chains, and its size says little. The V gene is TRBV20-1, the J gene TRBJ1-4, with a tentative D call TRBD1 (5 bases). V was shortened by 1 base and J by 6 bases, with 12 bases between the two germline ends. Per germline, CDR1 DFQATT and CDR2 SNEGSKA (reference sequence). This CDR3 region has 14 residues. The CDR3 sequence is CSARGGTEYEKLFF. CDR3 bases: TGCAGTGCTAGAGGCGGGACTGAGTATGAAAAACTGTTTTTT.

Turning to this clonotype: Because the library targeted alpha chains, this beta chain is an off-target read whose size means little. The chain uses TRBV7-9 and TRBJ2-7, with D possibly matching TRBD2 (5 bases). This CDR3 region has 18 residues. Trimming pared 3 bases from V and 4 bases from J, leaving 25 bases between. Germline V gene sequence: CDR1 SEHNR, CDR2 FQNEAQ (reference sequence). The CDR3 loop reads CASSLFSGRGRLEYEQYF. In nucleotides, the CDR3 is TGTGCCAGCAGCTTGTTCAGTGGACGGGGTCGGTTAGAGTACGAGCAGTACTTC.